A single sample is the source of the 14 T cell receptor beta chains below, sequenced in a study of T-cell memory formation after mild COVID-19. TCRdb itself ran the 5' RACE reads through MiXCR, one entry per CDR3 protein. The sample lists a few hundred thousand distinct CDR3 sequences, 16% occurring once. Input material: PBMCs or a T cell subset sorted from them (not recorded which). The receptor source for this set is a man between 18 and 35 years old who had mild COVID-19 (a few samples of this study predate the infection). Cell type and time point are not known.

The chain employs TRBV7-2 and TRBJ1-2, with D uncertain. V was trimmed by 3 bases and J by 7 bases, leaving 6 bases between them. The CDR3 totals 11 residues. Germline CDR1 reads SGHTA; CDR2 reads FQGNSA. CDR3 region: CASSLISGYTF. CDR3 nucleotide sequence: TGTGCCAGCAGCTTGATATCTGGCTACACCTTC.

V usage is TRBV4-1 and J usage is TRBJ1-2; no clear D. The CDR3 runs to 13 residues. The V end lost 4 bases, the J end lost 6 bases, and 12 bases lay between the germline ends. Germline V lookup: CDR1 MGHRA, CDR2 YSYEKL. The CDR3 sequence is CASSLALLNGYTF. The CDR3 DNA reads TGCGCCAGCAGCCTCGCCCTGTTGAATGGCTACACCTTC.

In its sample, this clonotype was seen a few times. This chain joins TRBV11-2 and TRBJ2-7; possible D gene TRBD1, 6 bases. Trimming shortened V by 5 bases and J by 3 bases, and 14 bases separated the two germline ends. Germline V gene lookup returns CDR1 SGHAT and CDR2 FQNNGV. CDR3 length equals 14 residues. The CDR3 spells CASSPWTVLYEQYV. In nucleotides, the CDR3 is TGTGCCAGCAGCCCCTGGACAGTTCTCTACGAGCAGTACGTC.

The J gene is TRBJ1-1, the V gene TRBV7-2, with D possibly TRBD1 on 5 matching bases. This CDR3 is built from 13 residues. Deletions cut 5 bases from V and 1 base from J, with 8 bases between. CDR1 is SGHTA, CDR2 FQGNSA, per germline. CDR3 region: CASSGDWNTEAFF. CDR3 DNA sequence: TGTGCCAGCAGCGGGGACTGGAACACTGAAGCTTTCTTT.

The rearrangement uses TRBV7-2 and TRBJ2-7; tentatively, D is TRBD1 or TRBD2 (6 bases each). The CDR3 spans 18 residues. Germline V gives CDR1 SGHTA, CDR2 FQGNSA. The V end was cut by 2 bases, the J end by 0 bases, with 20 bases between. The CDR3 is CASSLHSFGGRGSYEQYV. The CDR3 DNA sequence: TGTGCCAGCAGCTTACACTCGTTCGGGGGCCGGGGCTCCTACGAGCAGTACGTC.

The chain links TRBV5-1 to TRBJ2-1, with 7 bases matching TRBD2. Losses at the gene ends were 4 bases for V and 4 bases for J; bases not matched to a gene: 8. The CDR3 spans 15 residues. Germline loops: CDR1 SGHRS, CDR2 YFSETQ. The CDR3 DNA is TGCGCCAGCAGCCCCGGTAGGGGAGGGTACAATGAGCAGTTCTTC. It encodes CASSPGRGGYNEQFF. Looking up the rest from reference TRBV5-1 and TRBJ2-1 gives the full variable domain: KAGVTQTPRYLIKTRGQQVTLSCSPISGHRSVSWYQQTPGQGLQFLFEYFSETQRNKGNFPGRFSGRQFSNSRSEMNVSTLELGDSALYLCASSPGRGGYNEQFFGPGTRLTVL.

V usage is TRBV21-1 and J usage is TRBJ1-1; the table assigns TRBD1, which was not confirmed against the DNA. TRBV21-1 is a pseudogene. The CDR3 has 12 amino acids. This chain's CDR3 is CASTGVVTEAFF. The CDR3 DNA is TGTGCCAGCACCGGGGTAGTCACTGAAGCTTTCTTT.

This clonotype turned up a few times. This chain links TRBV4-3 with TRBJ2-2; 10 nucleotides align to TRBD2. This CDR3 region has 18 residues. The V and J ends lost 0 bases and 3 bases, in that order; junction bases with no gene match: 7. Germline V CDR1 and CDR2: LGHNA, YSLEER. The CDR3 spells CASSQDDSGGPYTGELFF. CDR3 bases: TGCGCCAGCAGCCAAGATGATAGCGGGGGGCCTTACACCGGGGAGCTGTTTTTT.

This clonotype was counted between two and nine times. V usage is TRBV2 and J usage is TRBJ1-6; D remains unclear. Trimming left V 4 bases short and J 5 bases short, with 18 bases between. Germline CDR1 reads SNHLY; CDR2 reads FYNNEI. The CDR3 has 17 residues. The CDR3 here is CASSVEGGLGNNSPLHF. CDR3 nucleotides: TGTGCCAGCAGTGTCGAGGGTGGGTTGGGGAATAATTCACCCCTCCACTTT.

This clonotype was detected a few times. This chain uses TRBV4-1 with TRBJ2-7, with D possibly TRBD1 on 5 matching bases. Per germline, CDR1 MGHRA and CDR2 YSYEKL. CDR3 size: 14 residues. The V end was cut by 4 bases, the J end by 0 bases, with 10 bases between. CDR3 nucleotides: TGCGCCAGCAGCCCCTCAGACAGCTCCTACGAGCAGTACTTC. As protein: CASSPSDSSYEQYF.

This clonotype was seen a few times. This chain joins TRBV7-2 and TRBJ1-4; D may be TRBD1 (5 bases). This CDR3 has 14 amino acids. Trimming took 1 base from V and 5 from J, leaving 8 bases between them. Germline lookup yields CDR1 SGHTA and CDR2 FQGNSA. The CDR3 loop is CASSLDRGNEKLFF. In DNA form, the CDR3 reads TGTGCCAGCAGCTTAGACCGGGGGAATGAAAAACTGTTTTTT.

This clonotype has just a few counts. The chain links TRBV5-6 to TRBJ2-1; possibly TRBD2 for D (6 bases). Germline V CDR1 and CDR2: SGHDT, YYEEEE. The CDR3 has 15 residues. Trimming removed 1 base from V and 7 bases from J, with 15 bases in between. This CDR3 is CASSLTPGVANEQFF. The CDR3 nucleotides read TGTGCCAGCAGCTTGACTCCGGGGGTCGCAAATGAGCAGTTCTTC.

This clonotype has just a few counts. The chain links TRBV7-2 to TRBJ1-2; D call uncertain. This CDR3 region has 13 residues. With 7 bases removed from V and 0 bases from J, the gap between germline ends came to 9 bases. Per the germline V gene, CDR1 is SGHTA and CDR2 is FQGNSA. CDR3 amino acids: CASNPQANYGYTF. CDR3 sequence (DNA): TGTGCCAGCAACCCGCAAGCTAACTATGGCTACACCTTC.

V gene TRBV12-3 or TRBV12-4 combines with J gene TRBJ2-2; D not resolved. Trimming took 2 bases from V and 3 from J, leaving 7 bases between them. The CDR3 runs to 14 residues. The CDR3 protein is CASSLRVDTGELFF. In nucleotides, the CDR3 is TGTGCCAGCAGTTTACGGGTCGACACCGGGGAGCTGTTTTTT.